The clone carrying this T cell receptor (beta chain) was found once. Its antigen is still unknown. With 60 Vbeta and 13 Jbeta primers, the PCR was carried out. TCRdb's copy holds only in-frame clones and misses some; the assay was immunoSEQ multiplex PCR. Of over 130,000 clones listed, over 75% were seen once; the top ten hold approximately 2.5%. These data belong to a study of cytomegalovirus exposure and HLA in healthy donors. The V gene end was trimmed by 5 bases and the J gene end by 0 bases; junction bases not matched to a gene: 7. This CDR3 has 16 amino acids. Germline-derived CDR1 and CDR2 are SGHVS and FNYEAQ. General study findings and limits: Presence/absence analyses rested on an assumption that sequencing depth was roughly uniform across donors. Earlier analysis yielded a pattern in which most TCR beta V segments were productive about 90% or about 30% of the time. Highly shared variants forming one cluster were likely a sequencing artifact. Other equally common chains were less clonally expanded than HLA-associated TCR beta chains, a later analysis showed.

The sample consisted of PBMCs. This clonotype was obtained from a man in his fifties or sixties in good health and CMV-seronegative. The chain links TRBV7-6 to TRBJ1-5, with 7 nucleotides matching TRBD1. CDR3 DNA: TGTGCCAGCAGCCAGGGGGTTAGGGATAGCAATCAGCCCCAGCATTTT. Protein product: CASSQGVRDSNQPQHF.